A selection of T cell receptor beta chains follows, all from one sample in a study of long-term antiretroviral therapy in people with HIV. The assay was immunoSEQ multiplex PCR, and TCRdb's table has in-frame clones only and misses some. The sample consists of approximately 20,000 clones, around 85% of them appearing once. Material: unsorted PBMCs, obtained 4 years after starting antiretroviral therapy. The source is a man between 18 and 29 years old with HIV. Both conserved end residues are part of each CDR3. A D gene is named only where the DNA matches it firmly. Clone size, where shown, is once, few, many, or a class for clones that have expanded.

length: 15
V: TRBV18
size: -
D: -
J: TRBJ2-1
CDR3: CASSPPRGRGDEQFF
DNA: TGTGCCAGCTCACCACCACGGGGGCGGGGAGATGAGCAGTTCTTC

length: 15
V: TRBV5-1
size: once
D: -
J: TRBJ2-7
CDR3: CASSGEGRSPYEQYF
DNA: TGCGCCAGCAGCGGAGAGGGGAGGTCGCCCTACGAGCAGTACTTC

length: 17
V: TRBV30
size: -
D: TRBD2
J: TRBJ2-3
CDR3: CAWSSLADATSTDTQYF
DNA: TGTGCCTGGAGTTCACTAGCGGACGCAACGAGCACAGATACGCAGTATTTT

length: 13
V: TRBV30
size: few
D: -
J: TRBJ1-6
CDR3: CAYGSSYNSPLHF
DNA: TGTGCTTACGGGAGCTCCTATAATTCACCCCTCCACTTT

length: 16
V: TRBV4-1
size: -
D: TRBD1
J: TRBJ1-1
CDR3: CASSLRQGAERTEAFF
DNA: TGCGCCAGCAGCCTTAGACAGGGGGCGGAGAGGACTGAAGCTTTCTTT

length: 13
V: TRBV10-3
size: -
D: -
J: TRBJ1-1
CDR3: CAISVEWDTEAFF
DNA: TGTGCCATCAGTGTGGAGTGGGACACTGAAGCTTTCTTT

length: 14
V: TRBV18
size: -
D: -
J: TRBJ2-7
CDR3: CASSPPGRFYEQYF
DNA: TGTGCCAGCTCACCACCTGGCAGGTTTTACGAGCAGTACTTC

length: 13
V: TRBV2
size: -
D: -
J: TRBJ2-5
CDR3: CANLGQPGETQYF
DNA: TGTGCCAACCTGGGCCAACCGGGGGAGACCCAGTACTTC

length: 13
V: TRBV11-2
size: -
D: -
J: TRBJ1-1
CDR3: CASSSRGALEAFF
DNA: TGTGCCAGCAGCTCCCGCGGGGCACTTGAAGCTTTCTTT

length: 16
V: TRBV28
size: -
D: -
J: TRBJ1-1
CDR3: CASSLLGGPESAEAFF
DNA: TGTGCCAGCAGTTTATTGGGCGGTCCAGAGAGCGCTGAAGCTTTCTTT

length: 14
V: TRBV2
size: -
D: -
J: TRBJ1-4
CDR3: CASSEGVANEKLFF
DNA: TGTGCCAGCAGTGAAGGGGTGGCTAATGAAAAACTGTTTTTT

length: 14
V: TRBV5-1
size: -
D: TRBD1
J: TRBJ2-7
CDR3: CASSWGTGDYEQYF
DNA: TGCGCCAGCAGCTGGGGGACAGGGGACTACGAGCAGTACTTC

length: 12
V: TRBV6-5
size: -
D: -
J: TRBJ1-6
CDR3: CASSRHNSPLHF
DNA: TGTGCCAGCAGCAGACACAATTCACCCCTCCACTTT

length: 16
V: TRBV5-1
size: -
D: -
J: TRBJ2-5
CDR3: CASSLVFRADQETQYF
DNA: TGCGCCAGCAGCTTGGTATTCAGGGCGGACCAAGAGACCCAGTACTTC

length: 15
V: TRBV28
size: -
D: -
J: TRBJ2-1
CDR3: CASSSSRGMNNEQFF
DNA: TGTGCCAGCAGTTCTTCAAGGGGGATGAACAATGAGCAGTTCTTC

length: 16
V: TRBV9
size: -
D: TRBD1
J: TRBJ2-2
CDR3: CASSVAGTGGTGELFF
DNA: TGTGCCAGCAGCGTCGCCGGGACAGGAGGAACCGGGGAGCTGTTTTTT

length: 15
V: TRBV11-2
size: -
D: -
J: TRBJ2-1
CDR3: CASSLEGSSYNEQFF
DNA: TGTGCCAGCAGCTTAGAAGGTAGCTCCTACAATGAGCAGTTCTTC

length: 11
V: TRBV30
size: -
D: -
J: TRBJ2-5
CDR3: CASGYQETQYF
DNA: TGTGCCTCCGGGTACCAAGAGACCCAGTACTTC

length: 16
V: TRBV7-8
size: -
D: -
J: TRBJ2-5
CDR3: CASSLVGGVPGETQYF
DNA: TGTGCCAGCAGCTTAGTAGGCGGGGTTCCTGGGGAGACCCAGTACTTC

length: 16
V: TRBV5-8
size: -
D: -
J: TRBJ2-1
CDR3: CASTQPLSGARGEQFF
DNA: TGTGCCAGCACCCAGCCCTTGTCAGGGGCAAGAGGTGAGCAGTTCTTC

length: 13
V: TRBV30
size: few
D: -
J: TRBJ1-5
CDR3: CAWSVLGDQPQHF
DNA: TGTGCCTGGAGTGTACTGGGGGATCAGCCCCAGCATTTT

length: 13
V: TRBV7-9
size: -
D: -
J: TRBJ2-1
CDR3: CATELPRSSGQFF
DNA: TGTGCCACCGAGCTACCCCGGTCGAGCGGGCAGTTCTTC

length: 15
V: TRBV6-5
size: once
D: -
J: TRBJ2-7
CDR3: CASRETGTAAYEQYF
DNA: TGTGCCAGCAGGGAAACCGGGACGGCGGCCTACGAGCAGTACTTC

length: 15
V: TRBV10-1
size: -
D: TRBD1
J: TRBJ2-3
CDR3: CASSELGQDTDTQYF
DNA: TGCGCCAGCAGTGAGCTCGGACAGGACACAGATACGCAGTATTTT

length: 14
V: TRBV7-3
size: -
D: TRBD1
J: TRBJ1-2
CDR3: CASSLQGGNYGYTF
DNA: TGTGCCAGCAGCCTCCAGGGGGGCAACTATGGCTACACCTTC

length: 14
V: TRBV7-9
size: -
D: TRBD1
J: TRBJ1-4
CDR3: CASSAGTGNEKLFF
DNA: TGTGCCAGCAGCGCCGGGACAGGGAATGAAAAACTGTTTTTT

length: 14
V: TRBV27
size: -
D: -
J: TRBJ2-7
CDR3: CASTERGGGYEQYF
DNA: TGTGCCAGCACCGAACGCGGGGGCGGTTACGAGCAGTACTTC

length: 16
V: TRBV11-2
size: -
D: -
J: TRBJ2-1
CDR3: CASSPGPLNSYNEQFF
DNA: TGTGCCAGCAGCCCGGGACCCCTGAACTCCTACAATGAGCAGTTCTTC

length: 13
V: TRBV6-6
size: -
D: TRBD1
J: TRBJ1-4
CDR3: CASSWTGDEKLFF
DNA: TGTGCCAGCAGTTGGACAGGGGATGAAAAACTGTTTTTT

length: 15
V: TRBV5-1
size: -
D: -
J: TRBJ2-2
CDR3: CASSRTGTPTGELFF
DNA: TGCGCCAGCAGCCGAACCGGGACGCCTACCGGGGAGCTGTTTTTT

length: 14
V: TRBV5-1
size: -
D: TRBD1
J: TRBJ1-2
CDR3: CASSLGQGAQGYTF
DNA: TGCGCCAGCAGCTTGGGACAGGGGGCGCAAGGCTACACCTTC

length: 14
V: TRBV2
size: -
D: -
J: TRBJ1-4
CDR3: CASSGQTTNEKLFF
DNA: TGTGCCAGCAGCGGACAGACAACTAATGAAAAACTGTTTTTT

length: 14
V: TRBV5-1
size: -
D: TRBD2
J: TRBJ2-6
CDR3: CASRREEGANVLTF
DNA: TGCGCCTCCCGACGGGAGGAAGGGGCCAACGTCCTGACTTTC

length: 14
V: TRBV7-9
size: -
D: -
J: TRBJ1-5
CDR3: CASSLDSSNQPQHF
DNA: TGTGCCAGCAGCTTGGACAGTAGCAATCAGCCCCAGCATTTT

length: 11
V: TRBV11-2
size: -
D: -
J: TRBJ2-3
CDR3: CASSYLVTQYF
DNA: TGTGCCAGCAGCTACCTGGTCACGCAGTATTTT

length: 14
V: TRBV6-1
size: -
D: TRBD2
J: TRBJ2-3
CDR3: CASSEWRGGPTQYF
DNA: TGTGCCAGCAGTGAATGGCGGGGGGGTCCTACGCAGTATTTT

length: 14
V: TRBV27
size: -
D: -
J: TRBJ2-7
CDR3: CASSLGHRVYEQYF
DNA: TGTGCCAGCAGTCTGGGCCATCGGGTCTACGAGCAGTACTTC

length: 14
V: TRBV6-5
size: -
D: -
J: TRBJ1-3
CDR3: CASSTPGNGNTIYF
DNA: TGTGCCAGCAGCACCCCGGGGAATGGAAACACCATATATTTT

length: 12
V: TRBV7-2
size: -
D: -
J: TRBJ2-1
CDR3: CASSFGPNEQFF
DNA: TGTGCCAGCAGCTTTGGGCCTAATGAGCAGTTCTTC

length: 14
V: TRBV5-6
size: once
D: -
J: TRBJ1-4
CDR3: CASSVSGTREKLFF
DNA: TGTGCCAGCAGCGTTTCCGGGACACGTGAAAAACTGTTTTTT

length: 15
V: TRBV5-1
size: -
D: TRBD2
J: TRBJ2-3
CDR3: CASSRVGGGTDTQYF
DNA: TGCGCCAGCAGCCGGGTGGGAGGGGGCACAGATACGCAGTATTTT

length: 16
V: TRBV15
size: -
D: TRBD2
J: TRBJ2-3
CDR3: CATSREGRGATDTQYF
DNA: TGTGCCACCAGCAGAGAGGGGCGGGGGGCAACAGATACGCAGTATTTT

length: 12
V: TRBV6-1
size: -
D: -
J: TRBJ2-5
CDR3: CASGQPPAPQYF
DNA: TGTGCCAGCGGCCAGCCTCCCGCGCCCCAGTACTTC

length: 15
V: TRBV5-1
size: -
D: -
J: TRBJ1-1
CDR3: CASSLGRIMNTEAFF
DNA: TGCGCCAGCAGCTTGGGACGGATTATGAACACTGAAGCTTTCTTT

length: 14
V: TRBV5-1
size: -
D: -
J: TRBJ2-2
CDR3: CASSLGQNTGELFF
DNA: TGCGCCAGCAGCTTGGGACAGAACACCGGGGAGCTGTTTTTT